Reported below is one TCR beta chain. Its antigen is not yet known. No much larger clonotype is one base removed from it; base qualities were not supplied. The sample originates from a study of T cell responses to AZD1222 COVID-19 vaccine (dated by TCRdb to 2020 to 2023). Regarding the complete study: AZD1222 recipients with second doses at about 4 weeks or about 12 weeks were pooled, because spike-specific TCR depth and breadth did not differ between schedules. Trial participants were enrolled by age into subgroups of 18-55, 56-69 and 70-plus years, and around 150, 28 and 57 TCR-sequenced participants, respectively, were included in these subgroups. A total of 233 trial participants underwent TCR sequencing, of whom about 210 had received two doses of AZD1222 and approximately 25 had received two doses of the MenACWY control vaccine.

The CDR3 regions of human TCRbeta chains were subjected to immunosequencing. On the study's bioinformatics: Repertoire TCRs were matched against a reference library of SARS-CoV-2-specific TCRs generated with the MIRA antigen-specificity platform. Breadth was defined as the fraction of unique TCRs that were SARS-CoV-2-associated, and depth was defined as the fraction of total T cells that were SARS-CoV-2-associated. Using the MIRA data, each spike-specific TCR was assigned both to the spike region to which the TCR was reactive and to a CD4 or CD8 class. Log10-transformed breadth and depth values were compared by one-way ANOVA with Sidak's multiple comparisons tests. The clones in this table, taken by TCRdb from immuneACCESS, are in-frame only. Not every clone is retained; where verified, under half of the shortfall comes from an unresolved V gene, and the cause of the rest is unknown. The D gene and trimming were derived from the DNA, and the V and J assignments and clone size from that table. For this sample there are over 110,000 clones; approximately 92% appear just once. Approximately 1.5% of the sample rests with the top ten.

Study-wide findings and limitations: Nearly half of unique spike-specific TCRs reportedly recognized epitopes outside regions mutated in the B.1.351 and B.1.1.7 variants. Participants were mostly white British, with more females than males. The authors suggested clonal diversity may have been underestimated. Because no day 14 peak-response samples were available, repertoires were characterized only after the peak T cell response. The 56-69-year group was small, and its depth increase did not reach significance, likely because of low power. CD4 TCRs associated with the vaccine covered the entire spike protein, and the dominant responses were in regions 160-218 and 743-854. Conclusions about previously exposed vaccinees are limited, since just five or six AZD1222 recipients were seropositive for SARS-CoV-2 at baseline. After two AZD1222 doses, spike-specific TCR breadth and depth were significantly higher than at day 0 and than in MenACWY recipients.

CDR1 SEHNR and CDR2 FQNEAQ are derived from the germline V gene (reference sequence). Measured from the cysteine to the phenylalanine, the CDR3 is 12 residues long. The sequence is cut down to CDR3 DNA, 36 bases in frame from base 1. The sample's time point label, in plain terms: baseline before first vaccination. Vaccinee samples were obtained from the UK trials COV001 and COV002, which included a single-blind randomized controlled phase 2/3 trial of AZD1222 (ChAdOx1 nCoV-19) in healthy adults. For TCRbeta chain sequencing, PBMC samples from trial participants were taken at day 0 and at day 28 after the second dose.

This specimen was peripheral blood, taken on day 0 of AZD1222 vaccination. The rearrangement joined TRBV7-9 to TRBJ2-6; no D gene is confidently identified. This TCR was recovered from an adult in good health. This receptor has the CDR3 CAPSSGANVLTF. The nucleotide sequence is TGTGCACCGAGCTCTGGGGCCAACGTCCTGACTTTC.